A selection of T cell receptor beta chains follows, all from one sample in a study of identical twins. TCRdb redid the calling of the 5' RACE reads with MiXCR, one entry per CDR3 protein. Of around 490,000 distinct CDR3 sequences in the sample, about 16% were seen once. This same sample was also taken into another study, of yellow fever vaccine responses in identical twins.

The sequenced sample was CD4+ T cells sorted from blood. The origin of the receptors is a young woman in good health. CDR3s include the opening cysteine and the closing phenylalanine or tryptophan. The order of the fields is V gene, D gene, clone size, J gene, CDR3 protein, CDR3 DNA. A D gene is named only where the DNA matches it firmly. Size is omitted from some rows. Given values are once, few, many or a class for expanded clones.

TRBV3-1	.	.	TRBJ2-1	CASSRRGASINNEQFF	TGTGCCAGCAGCCGAAGGGGGGCCTCTATCAACAATGAGCAGTTCTTC
TRBV3-1	.	.	TRBJ2-1	CASSQSGDLINEQFF	TGTGCCAGCAGCCAGTCGGGAGATCTTATAAATGAGCAGTTCTTC
TRBV20-1	.	.	TRBJ1-1	CSANPTPFVSEAFF	TGCAGTGCTAACCCGACTCCGTTCGTGTCTGAAGCTTTCTTT
TRBV5-1	TRBD1	few	TRBJ2-3	CASSLRTGGFTDTQYF	TGCGCCAGCAGCTTACGGACAGGGGGCTTTACAGATACGCAGTATTTT
TRBV20-1	.	few	TRBJ2-5	CSVTTRQETQYF	TGCAGTGTGACGACAAGACAAGAGACCCAGTACTTC
TRBV11-2	.	few	TRBJ2-7	CASSLPPGGEQYF	TGTGCCAGCAGCCTCCCACCTGGAGGCGAGCAGTACTTC
TRBV20-1	.	.	TRBJ2-1	CSGYGHNSYNEQFF	TGCAGTGGCTACGGACACAACTCCTACAATGAGCAGTTCTTC
TRBV2	TRBD2	.	TRBJ2-1	CASESLAGVGTEQFF	TGTGCCAGCGAATCGCTAGCGGGAGTCGGGACTGAGCAGTTCTTC
TRBV3-1	TRBD2	many	TRBJ2-1	CASSPYGGNEQFF	TGTGCCAGCAGCCCCTACGGGGGGAATGAGCAGTTCTTC
TRBV12-3/TRBV12-4	.	many	TRBJ2-5	CASSLDSVQETQYF	TGTGCCAGCAGTCTAGACAGTGTCCAAGAGACCCAGTACTTC
TRBV11-1	.	.	TRBJ2-1	CASSLAGSRPRSSYNEQFF	TGTGCCAGCAGCTTAGCTGGTAGCCGACCCCGGAGCTCCTACAATGAGCAGTTCTTC
TRBV6-5	TRBD2	many	TRBJ2-2	CASSFTSGGATGELFF	TGTGCCAGCAGTTTTACTAGCGGGGGCGCAACCGGGGAGCTGTTTTTT
TRBV10-2	TRBD2	few	TRBJ2-1	CASKWTSVNEQFF	TGCGCCAGCAAATGGACTAGCGTCAATGAGCAGTTCTTC
TRBV20-1	TRBD2	few	TRBJ2-1	CSAISGGWISYNEQFF	TGCAGTGCAATAAGCGGGGGGTGGATATCCTACAATGAGCAGTTCTTC
TRBV5-1	.	many	TRBJ1-1	CASSWGGSNTEAFF	TGCGCCAGCAGCTGGGGGGGCTCTAACACTGAAGCTTTCTTT
TRBV10-3	.	few	TRBJ1-6	CAISVGPRDHNSPLHF	TGTGCCATCAGTGTAGGGCCGAGGGACCATAATTCACCCCTCCACTTT
TRBV24-1	.	many	TRBJ2-3	CATSDPDITSTDTQYF	TGTGCCACCAGTGACCCCGACATCACTAGCACAGATACGCAGTATTTT
TRBV5-1	TRBD2	.	TRBJ2-1	CASSLVQRENNEQFF	TGCGCCAGCAGCTTGGTCCAGCGGGAGAACAATGAGCAGTTCTTC
TRBV10-2	.	.	TRBJ2-5	CASGGGETQYF	TGCGCCAGCGGGGGTGGGGAGACCCAGTACTTC
TRBV7-9	.	few	TRBJ2-5	CASSLEVGQETQYF	TGTGCCAGCAGCTTAGAGGTGGGCCAAGAGACCCAGTACTTC
TRBV15	TRBD2	.	TRBJ2-1	CATSRDFAGGPYNEQFF	TGTGCCACCAGCAGAGATTTTGCGGGAGGGCCCTACAATGAGCAGTTCTTC
TRBV23-1	.	.	TRBJ1-4	CASSQSGTGNEKLFF	TGCGCCAGCAGTCAATCGGGGACGGGGAATGAAAAACTGTTTTTT
TRBV2	.	few	TRBJ2-1	CASSGLLINEQFF	TGTGCCAGCAGTGGTCTTCTTATCAATGAGCAGTTCTTC
TRBV5-1	.	.	TRBJ2-6	CASSLSRSGANVLTF	TGCGCCAGCAGCTTGTCCCGCTCTGGGGCCAACGTCCTGACTTTC
TRBV2	TRBD2	.	TRBJ2-5	CASRLAGGIQETQYF	TGTGCCAGCAGACTAGCGGGAGGCATCCAAGAGACCCAGTACTTC
TRBV7-9	TRBD2	many	TRBJ2-1	CASSGRGTSGYNEQFF	TGTGCCAGCAGCGGTAGGGGGACTAGCGGTTACAATGAGCAGTTCTTC
TRBV14	TRBD1	few	TRBJ2-1	CASSHDRGLVWNEQFF	TGTGCCAGCAGCCACGACAGGGGCCTAGTTTGGAATGAGCAGTTCTTC
TRBV5-1	.	many	TRBJ1-1	CASSPGGGTEAFF	TGCGCCAGCAGCCCCGGTGGGGGAACTGAAGCTTTCTTT
TRBV12-3/TRBV12-4	.	.	TRBJ2-6	CASSLTLPGANVLTF	TGTGCCAGCAGCCTAACATTACCTGGGGCCAACGTCCTGACTTTC
TRBV12-3/TRBV12-4	TRBD1	many	TRBJ1-3	CASGRTGTSGNTIYF	TGTGCCAGCGGGAGGACAGGGACGTCTGGAAACACCATATATTTT
TRBV3-1	.	.	TRBJ2-2	CASSHSGGTGELFF	TGTGCCAGCAGCCATAGTGGGGGCACCGGGGAGCTGTTTTTT
TRBV11-2	.	many	TRBJ2-1	CASSPGVGSYNEQFF	TGTGCCAGCAGCCCCGGGGTCGGTTCCTACAATGAGCAGTTCTTC
TRBV9	.	few	TRBJ2-1	CASSVEISNNEQFF	TGTGCCAGCAGCGTAGAGATTTCGAACAATGAGCAGTTCTTC
TRBV14	TRBD2	.	TRBJ2-2	CASSQGPAGGHGTGELFF	TGTGCCAGCAGCCAAGGTCCCGCGGGGGGGCACGGCACCGGGGAGCTGTTTTTT
TRBV5-1	TRBD2	.	TRBJ2-3	CASSSATGLAGTFTDTQYF	TGCGCCAGCAGCTCCGCAACGGGACTAGCGGGAACCTTCACAGATACGCAGTATTTT
TRBV5-1	TRBD1	many	TRBJ1-2	CASSLGGTENYGYTF	TGCGCCAGCAGCTTGGGAGGGACAGAGAACTATGGCTACACCTTC
TRBV18	TRBD2	.	TRBJ2-7	CASSRSGSSSYEQYF	TGTGCCAGCTCACGTAGCGGGAGTTCCTCCTACGAGCAGTACTTC
TRBV20-1	TRBD2	many	TRBJ2-2	CSAPPPLAGGPVGELFF	TGCAGTGCTCCCCCCCCTTTAGCGGGGGGGCCTGTCGGGGAGCTGTTTTTT
TRBV18	.	.	TRBJ1-1	CASSPRGLGYAEAFF	TGTGCCAGCTCACCACGGGGACTTGGGTACGCTGAAGCTTTCTTT
TRBV28	TRBD1	few	TRBJ1-4	CASSFQTGGDEKLFF	TGTGCCAGCAGTTTCCAGACAGGGGGCGATGAAAAACTGTTTTTT
TRBV10-3	TRBD1	.	TRBJ2-7	CAIRPGQVPLEQYF	TGTGCCATCAGACCGGGACAGGTCCCCCTAGAGCAGTACTTC
TRBV12-3/TRBV12-4	.	.	TRBJ1-5	CASSFWGVNQPQHF	TGTGCCAGCAGTTTTTGGGGGGTCAATCAGCCCCAGCATTTT
TRBV5-1	.	.	TRBJ2-7	CASSLAGATPFSYEQYF	TGCGCCAGCAGCTTGGCCGGTGCGACACCTTTCTCCTACGAGCAGTACTTC
TRBV10-3	TRBD1	few	TRBJ2-1	CAISLTGDSYNEQFF	TGTGCCATCAGTTTGACAGGGGATTCCTACAATGAGCAGTTCTTC
TRBV7-2	.	many	TRBJ2-7	CASSLNGYEQYF	TGTGCCAGCAGCTTAAATGGTTACGAGCAGTACTTC
TRBV28	TRBD1	few	TRBJ1-2	CASSFFWQGGGYTF	TGTGCCAGCAGTTTTTTTTGGCAGGGGGGTGGCTACACCTTC
TRBV10-3	.	many	TRBJ2-1	CAISETLGPSAVHNEQFF	TGTGCCATCAGTGAGACCCTTGGACCCTCCGCGGTCCACAATGAGCAGTTCTTC